This T cell receptor beta chain was obtained from a study of shared clonotypes between healthy human individuals. The CDR3 is 14 amino acids. Between the trimmed V and J ends, which lost 1 base and 5 bases, there was a span of 11 bases. CDR1 and CDR2 from the germline V gene are SEHNR and FQNEAQ (reference sequence). Libraries were prepared by immunoSEQ multiplex PCR; TCRdb keeps only in-frame clonotypes and omits some of them. This sample has under 2.5 million clones, with about 90% found just once. The donors were all Caucasian adults (living in Nashville, Tennessee). The genes are TRBV7-9 and TRBJ2-5; no definite D call. The specimen sequenced was naive CD4+ T cells from PBMCs. Subset of the sample: CD45RA+ positively selected. The origin of this receptor is a man younger than 30 in good health. Some clones in this sample may be carry-over from other donors' samples. The CDR3 reads CASSLVPTAETQYF. The CDR3 DNA follows: TGTGCCAGCAGCTTAGTACCGACGGCGGAGACCCAGTACTTC.